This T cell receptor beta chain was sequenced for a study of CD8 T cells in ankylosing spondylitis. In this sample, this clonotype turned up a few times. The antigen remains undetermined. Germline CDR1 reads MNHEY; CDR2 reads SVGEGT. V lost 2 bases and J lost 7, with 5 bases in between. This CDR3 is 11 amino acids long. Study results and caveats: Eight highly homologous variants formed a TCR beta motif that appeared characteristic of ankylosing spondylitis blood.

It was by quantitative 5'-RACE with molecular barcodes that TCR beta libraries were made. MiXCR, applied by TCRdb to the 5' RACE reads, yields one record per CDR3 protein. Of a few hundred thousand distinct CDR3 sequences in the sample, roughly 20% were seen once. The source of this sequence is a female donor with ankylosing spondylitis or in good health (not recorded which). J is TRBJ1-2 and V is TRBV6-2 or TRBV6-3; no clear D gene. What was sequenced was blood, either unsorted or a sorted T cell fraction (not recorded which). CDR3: CASSYGRGYTF. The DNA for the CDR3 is TGTGCCAGCAGTTACGGACGTGGCTACACCTTC.